The 25 T cell receptor beta chains reported below all come from one sample, sequenced in a study of CD8+CD57+ T cells in acquired aplastic anemia. For CDR3 and TCR beta VDJ profiling, genomic DNA was the template used. MiXCR, run by TCRdb on the reads, gives a single entry per CDR3 protein. The sample lists 100,000 to 130,000 distinct CDR3 sequences, 51% seen once, with 25% to 35% in the top ten. The sequenced sample consisted of sorted CD4+, CD8+, or CD8+CD57+ T cells (not recorded which) from PBMCs. Every receptor here comes from a human donor in good health, serving as a control.

This sequence joins TRBV10-1 and TRBJ2-7, with TRBD1 identical over 8 bases. The germline gives CDR1 WNHNN, CDR2 SYGVQD (reference sequence). V lost 8 bases and J lost 2; bases outside the gene matches: 11. CDR3 length equals 15 residues. CDR3 in DNA: TGCGCCAGCGTTGAAGGGACAGGATTCCCCTACGAGCAGTACTTC. As protein: CASVEGTGFPYEQYF.

This chain links TRBV6-1 with TRBJ1-3; D is perhaps TRBD1 (6 bases). The CDR3 length is 12 residues. The V gene's germline CDR1 is MNHNS and CDR2 SASEGT. The V gene lost 8 bases and the J gene lost 4 bases, with 9 bases spanning the gap. CDR3 in DNA: TGTGCCAGCCGGGGGCCAGGAAACACCATATATTTT. Translation: CASRGPGNTIYF.

This chain connects TRBV10-3 to TRBJ1-1; D not certain. Germline V lookup: CDR1 ENHRY, CDR2 SYGVKD. V was shortened by 6 bases and J by 4 bases, with 15 bases between the two germline ends. The CDR3 covers 14 residues. The CDR3: CAISRSIEGTEAFF. CDR3 nucleotide sequence: TGTGCCATCAGCCGGTCTATAGAGGGCACTGAAGCTTTCTTT.

The gene calls are TRBV20-1 and TRBJ1-2; possible D gene TRBD1, 5 bases. The CDR3 contains 15 residues. Germline assignment: CDR1 DFQATT and CDR2 SNEGSKA (reference sequence). The CDR3 sequence: CSSSKGRQPGYGYTF. In nucleotides, the CDR3 is TGCAGCTCGTCGAAGGGGCGGCAGCCTGGCTATGGCTACACCTTC.

CDR3 nucleotides: TGCAGCGTTGAAAGGTGGGGTTGGAGACAGCCCCAACGGGAGACCCAGTACTTC. This gives the protein CSVERWGWRQPQRETQYF. This chain connects TRBV29-1 to TRBJ2-5, with D maybe TRBD1 (5 bases). V lost 2 bases to trimming and J lost 5 bases, with 27 bases between them. Per germline, CDR1 SQVTM and CDR2 ANQGSEA. The CDR3 is made up of 18 amino acids.

This clonotype was seen many times. V usage is TRBV5-6 and J usage is TRBJ2-7; TRBD2 is a possible D gene (5 bases). From germline, CDR1 is SGHDT and CDR2 YYEEEE. V shed 4 bases and J shed 4 bases, with 15 bases lying between them. CDR3 length: 14 residues. CDR3 nucleotide sequence: TGTGCCAGCAGCGCGGTGGGAGTATTTTACGAGCAGTACTTC. The encoded protein is CASSAVGVFYEQYF. Together with reference TRBV5-6 and TRBJ2-7, the CDR3 gives the full variable domain: DAGVTQSPTHLIKTRGQQVTLRCSPKSGHDTVSWYQQALGQGPQFIFQYYEEEERQRGNFPDRFSGHQFPNYSSELNVNALLLGDSALYLCASSAVGVFYEQYFGPGTRLTVT.

This clonotype was counted once. The CDR3 sequence is CASSPVGDSPLHF. CDR3 sequence (DNA): TGTGCCAGCAGCCCCGTTGGTGATTCACCCCTCCACTTT. The chain combines TRBV7-2 with TRBJ1-6; D not resolved. The V end was cut by 5 bases, the J end by 8 bases, with 10 bases between. Germline loops: CDR1 SGHTA, CDR2 FQGNSA. The CDR3 has 13 residues.

In DNA, the CDR3 is TGTGCCAGTAGTAGAAGGACAGGGGCTCTCGAGCAGTACTTC. Translating it yields CASSRRTGALEQYF. The V and J genes are TRBV19 and TRBJ2-7, with 9 bases matching TRBD1. Germline trimming cut 4 bases from V and 6 bases from J; bases unmatched to any gene: 7. The CDR3 extends over 14 amino acids. From germline, CDR1 is LNHDA and CDR2 SQIVND (reference sequence).

Only a few counts were recorded for this clonotype. The chain joins TRBV10-3 to TRBJ2-7; TRBD2 agrees at 7 bases. This CDR3 spans 13 amino acids. Germline-derived CDR1 and CDR2 are ENHRY and SYGVKD. The V and J ends lost 4 bases and 3 bases, in that order; junction bases with no gene match: 3. The CDR3 DNA sequence: TGTGCCATCAGTGTGGGGACTATCTACGAGCAGTACTTC. This codes for CAISVGTIYEQYF.

In this sample, this clonotype turned up a few times. The rearrangement links TRBV2 to TRBJ2-3; D unresolved. In germline, CDR1 is SNHLY, CDR2 FYNNEI. The V end was cut by 4 bases, the J end by 1 base, with 9 bases between. The CDR3 length is 14 residues. CDR3 in amino acids: CASSVGLGTDTQYF. CDR3 in DNA: TGTGCCAGCAGTGTAGGGCTAGGCACAGATACGCAGTATTTT.

This chain connects TRBV6-2 or TRBV6-3 to TRBJ2-3; unclear D gene. Looked up from germline, CDR1 is MNHEY and CDR2 is SVGEGT. V was shortened by 2 bases and J by 1 base, with 22 bases between the two germline ends. The CDR3 spans 19 residues. CDR3 region: CASSYPSGSVSGGTDTQYF. The CDR3 bases are TGTGCCAGCAGTTACCCCTCGGGCAGCGTCTCTGGTGGCACAGATACGCAGTATTTT.

This chain connects TRBV29-1 to TRBJ1-1; D may be TRBD1 (5 bases). Trimming took off 0 bases at V and 6 bases at J, with 8 bases between the two ends. Looked up from germline, CDR1 is SQVTM and CDR2 is ANQGSEA. CDR3 length: 12 residues. In DNA, the CDR3 is TGCAGCGTTGAAGACAGGGACCCTGAAGCTTTCTTT. It specifies CSVEDRDPEAFF. Using reference TRBV29-1 and TRBJ1-1 for the parts outside the CDR3, the full variable domain is SAVISQKPSRDICQRGTSLTIQCQVDSQVTMMFWYRQQPGQSLTLIATANQGSEATYESGFVIDKFPISRPNLTFSTLTVSNMSPEDSSIYLCSVEDRDPEAFFGQGTRLTVV.

This clonotype was observed a handful of times. This chain joins TRBV20-1 and TRBJ2-7; a possible D gene is TRBD1 (7 bases). The CDR3 has 16 residues. V shed 1 base and J shed 0 bases, with 16 bases lying between them. Germline lookup yields CDR1 DFQATT and CDR2 SNEGSKA (reference sequence). The CDR3 DNA reads as TGCAGTGCTAGAGCAGGAGGGACAGTCTTCTCCTACGAGCAGTACTTC. It yields the protein CSARAGGTVFSYEQYF.

For this clonotype: The conserved phenylalanine or tryptophan is not found at the CDR3 terminus, so this likely reflects a read error. The chain has TRBV10-3 and TRBJ2-5; TRBD1 aligns across 7 bases. V shed 9 bases and J 2 bases; nucleotides not matched to a gene: 3. Looked up from germline, CDR1 is ENHRY and CDR2 is SYGVKD. This CDR3 comprises 12 residues. The CDR3 protein is CAIRGQQETQYP. The CDR3 DNA is TGTGCCATTCGGGGACAGCAAGAGACCCAGTACCCC.

In its sample, this clonotype was seen many times. This chain joins TRBV12-3 or TRBV12-4 and TRBJ2-7; unclear D gene. Trimming shortened V by 2 bases and J by 5 bases, and 13 bases separated the two germline ends. The CDR3 runs to 14 residues. The CDR3 here is CASSLIGLLNEQYF. The CDR3 DNA sequence: TGTGCCAGCAGTTTAATCGGGTTGCTAAACGAGCAGTACTTC.

This clonotype is a singleton in its sample. The chain couples TRBV19 to TRBJ1-1, with a tentative D call TRBD1 (6 bases). The CDR3 is made up of 14 amino acids. Germline V gene data show CDR1 as LNHDA and CDR2 as SQIVND (reference sequence). V was cut by 7 bases and J by 0 bases, with 12 bases left in between. CDR3 in DNA: TGTGCCAGTAAAACTGGACAGCTGAACACTGAAGCTTTCTTT. This codes for CASKTGQLNTEAFF.

The rearrangement uses TRBV20-1 and TRBJ1-2, with D unclear. Between the trimmed V and J ends, which lost 6 bases and 4 bases, there was a span of 24 bases. Germline-derived CDR1 and CDR2 are DFQATT and SNEGSKA (reference sequence). The CDR3 covers 16 residues. CDR3 nucleotide sequence: TGCAGTGCAGATGACTCACGACTGGGATATTCCTATGGCTACACCTTC. It is translated as CSADDSRLGYSYGYTF.

Concerning this clonotype: One base away lies a much larger clone, so this may be a sequencing read error. This rearrangement joins TRBV4-3 to TRBJ1-2; D is perhaps TRBD1 (5 bases). In germline, CDR1 is LGHNA, CDR2 YSLEER. This CDR3 spans 16 amino acids. The CDR3 DNA follows: TGCGCCGGCAGCCAAGATACCCGGGGCGCCAACTATGGCTACACCTTC. It is translated as CAGSQDTRGANYGYTF.

The chain carries TRBV30 and TRBJ2-7, with D tentatively TRBD2 (5 bases). The V gene lost 3 bases and the J gene lost 1 base, with 13 bases spanning the gap. Looked up from germline, CDR1 is GTSNPN and CDR2 is SVGIG (reference sequence). The CDR3 runs to 14 residues. CDR3 in amino acids: CAWSGDSVSYEQYF. The CDR3 region has the DNA TGTGCCTGGAGCGGGGATTCAGTTTCCTACGAGCAGTACTTC. The full variable domain, completed using reference TRBV30 and TRBJ2-7, is SQTIHQWPATLVQPVGSPLSLECTVEGTSNPNLYWYRQAAGRGLQLLFYSVGIGQISSEVPQNLSASRPQDRQFILSSKKLLLSDSGFYLCAWSGDSVSYEQYFGPGTRLTVT.

This clonotype was observed many times. The rearrangement joins TRBV4-3 to TRBJ1-1; no clear D. The CDR3 runs 13 residues. The germline CDR1 and CDR2 sequences are LGHNA and YSLEER. V was trimmed by 1 base and J by 1 base, leaving 4 bases between them. The CDR3 spells CASSQVENTEAFF. The DNA for the CDR3 is TGCGCCAGCAGCCAAGTAGAGAACACTGAAGCTTTCTTT.

This clonotype was observed at least ten times. V usage is TRBV6-2 or TRBV6-3 and J usage is TRBJ2-7; unclear D gene. The CDR3 consists of 13 residues. V gave up 4 bases and J gave up 1 base, with 8 bases separating them. In germline, CDR1 is MNHEY, CDR2 SVGEGT. Here the CDR3 DNA reads TGTGCCAGCAGTTTGAGAGTATCCTACGAGCAGTACTTC. This sequence encodes CASSLRVSYEQYF.

This clonotype was detected ten times or more. V is TRBV12-3 or TRBV12-4 and J is TRBJ2-1, with 11 bases fitting TRBD2. With 6 bases clipped from V and 3 bases from J, the junction kept 1 base outside the gene matches. The length of the CDR3 is 14 residues. CDR3 protein: CASRLAGGYNEQFF. In DNA form, the CDR3 reads TGTGCCAGCAGGCTAGCGGGGGGCTACAATGAGCAGTTCTTC.

This sequence joins TRBV4-2 and TRBJ2-1; 10 nucleotides match TRBD2. Germline V gene lookup returns CDR1 LGHNA and CDR2 YNFKEQ. V lost 5 bases to trimming and J lost 5 bases; unmatched junction nucleotides: 12. The CDR3 length is 17 residues. The CDR3 loop reads CASSNPSGGSRDNEQFF. The CDR3 DNA reads TGTGCCAGCAGCAACCCTAGCGGGGGATCCAGGGACAATGAGCAGTTCTTC.

This clonotype appeared once. V and J are TRBV7-8 and TRBJ2-5; 8 bases are a match to TRBD1. Germline V CDR1 and CDR2: SGHVS, FQNEAQ. The CDR3 runs 13 residues. J was trimmed by 4 bases and V by 4 bases; bases with no gene match: 2. This chain's CDR3 is CASSYGQGETQYF. CDR3 nucleotides: TGTGCCAGCAGCTACGGACAGGGAGAGACCCAGTACTTC. Supplemented by reference TRBV7-8 and TRBJ2-5, the full variable domain reads GAGVSQSPRYKVAKRGQDVALRCDPISGHVSLFWYQQALGQGPEFLTYFQNEAQLDKSGLPSDRFFAERPEGSVSTLKIQRTQQEDSAVYLCASSYGQGETQYFGPGTRLLVL.

This clonotype occurred many times. The chain uses TRBV19 and TRBJ2-3, with TRBD1 matching over 8 bases. Unmatched junction bases numbered 5, after V lost 6 bases and J lost 0 bases. CDR3 length: 15 residues. Looked up from germline, CDR1 is LNHDA and CDR2 is SQIVND (reference sequence). The CDR3 nucleotides are TGTGCCAGTAGGACACAGGGGGATAGCACAGATACGCAGTATTTT. This translates into CASRTQGDSTDTQYF.